The clone carrying this TCR beta chain occurred once. The authors sequenced TCR beta from blood CD8+ and CD4+ T cells. Negative isolation yielded the CD8+ and CD4+ T cells, while FACS enriched the TEMRA cells. Reverse transcription of roughly 0.5 to 1 ug RNA used random hexamers. Coverage of TCR beta CDR3 amplification by immunoSEQ multiplex PCR extended to 54 Vbeta and 13 Jbeta. TCRdb recomputed calls from the immunoSEQ multiplex PCR reads with MiXCR, one row per CDR3 protein. The data contain over 150,000 distinct CDR3 sequences, nearly 95% of them singletons. The data are from a study of CD8 T cells in Susac syndrome. Germline V gene sequence: CDR1 SGHNT, CDR2 YYREEE (reference sequence). V lost 0 bases, J lost 1 base, and 13 bases lay in between. This CDR3 is built from 16 residues.

The gene calls are TRBV5-4 and TRBJ2-5, with D possibly being TRBD2 (6 bases). The sequenced sample was CD4+ T cells from PBMCs. This sequence originates from a human donor with multiple sclerosis. The CDR3 DNA follows: TGTGCCAGCAGCTTGGGTGGGGCGGGGCTCCAAGAGACCCAGTACTTC. Its translation: CASSLGGAGLQETQYF.